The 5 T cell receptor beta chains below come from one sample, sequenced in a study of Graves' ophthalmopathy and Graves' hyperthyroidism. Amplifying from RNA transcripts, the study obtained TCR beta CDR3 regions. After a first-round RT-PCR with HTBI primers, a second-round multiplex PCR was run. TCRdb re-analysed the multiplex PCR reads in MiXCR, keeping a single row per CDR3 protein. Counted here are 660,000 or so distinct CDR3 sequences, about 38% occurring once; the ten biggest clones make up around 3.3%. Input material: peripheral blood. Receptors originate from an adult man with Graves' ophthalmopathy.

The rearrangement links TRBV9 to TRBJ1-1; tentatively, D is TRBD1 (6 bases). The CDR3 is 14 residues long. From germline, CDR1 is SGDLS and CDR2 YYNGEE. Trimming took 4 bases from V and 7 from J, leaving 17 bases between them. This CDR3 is CASSPGGRTDEAFF. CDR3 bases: TGTGCCAGCAGCCCGGGGGGCAGGACCGATGAAGCTTTCTTT.

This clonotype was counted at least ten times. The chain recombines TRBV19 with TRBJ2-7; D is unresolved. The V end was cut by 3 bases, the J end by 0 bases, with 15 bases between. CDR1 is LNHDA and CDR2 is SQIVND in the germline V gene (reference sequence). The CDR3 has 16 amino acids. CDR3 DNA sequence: TGTGCCAGTAGTATCTCCAGCAGTCCGAGCTCCTACGAGCAGTACTTC. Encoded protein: CASSISSSPSSYEQYF.

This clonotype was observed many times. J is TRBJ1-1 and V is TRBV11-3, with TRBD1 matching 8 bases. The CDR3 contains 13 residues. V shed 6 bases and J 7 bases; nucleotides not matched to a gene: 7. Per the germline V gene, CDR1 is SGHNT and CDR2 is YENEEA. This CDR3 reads CASRTTGGLEAFF. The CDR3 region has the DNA TGTGCCAGCAGAACAACAGGGGGGCTTGAAGCTTTCTTT.

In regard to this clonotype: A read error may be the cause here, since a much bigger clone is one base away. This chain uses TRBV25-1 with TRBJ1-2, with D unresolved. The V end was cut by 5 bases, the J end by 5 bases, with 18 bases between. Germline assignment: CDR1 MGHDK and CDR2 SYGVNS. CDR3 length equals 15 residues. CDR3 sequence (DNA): TGTGCCAGCAGTTACTCCTCAGACGGCCAATATGGCTACACCTTC. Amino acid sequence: CASSYSSDGQYGYTF.

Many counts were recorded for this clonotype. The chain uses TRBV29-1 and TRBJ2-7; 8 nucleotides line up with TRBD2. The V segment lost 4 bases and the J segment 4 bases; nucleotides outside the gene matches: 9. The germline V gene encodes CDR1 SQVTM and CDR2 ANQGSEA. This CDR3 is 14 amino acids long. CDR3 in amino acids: CSVGGAGGQYEQYF. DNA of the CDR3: TGCAGCGTTGGGGGGGCGGGAGGTCAATACGAGCAGTACTTC.